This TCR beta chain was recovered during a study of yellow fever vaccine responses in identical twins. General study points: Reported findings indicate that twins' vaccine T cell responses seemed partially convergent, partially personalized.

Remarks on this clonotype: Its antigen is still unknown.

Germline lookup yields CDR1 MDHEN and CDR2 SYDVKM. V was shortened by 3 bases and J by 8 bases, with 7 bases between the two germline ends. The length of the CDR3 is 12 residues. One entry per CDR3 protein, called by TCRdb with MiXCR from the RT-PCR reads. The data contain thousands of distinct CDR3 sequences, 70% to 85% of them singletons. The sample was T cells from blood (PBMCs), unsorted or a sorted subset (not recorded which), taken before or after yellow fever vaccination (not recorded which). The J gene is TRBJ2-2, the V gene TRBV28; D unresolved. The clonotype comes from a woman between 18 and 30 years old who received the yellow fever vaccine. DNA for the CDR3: TGTGCCAGCAGTTTTAAAGTTGGGGAGCTGTTTTTT. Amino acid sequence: CASSFKVGELFF.